This T cell receptor (beta chain) came from a study of blood T cell repertoires in COVID-19. The wider study: Samples representing acute and convalescent COVID-19 were sourced from the United States, Italy and Spain.

The CDR3 has 16 amino acids. CDR1 is SEHNR, CDR2 FQNEAQ, per germline (reference sequence). Trimming left V 3 bases short and J 2 bases short, with 16 bases between. Original processing notes: Quantification of nucleated cells was approximated via reference gene primer amplification. This table comes from immunoSEQ multiplex PCR, and its TCRdb copy is limited to in-frame clones, with some not included. That table furnishes V, J and clone size, whereas the DNA furnished D and trimming. The data hold under 300,000 clones, with over 75% observed a single time. Sequenced input: peripheral blood. The receptor comes from a woman aged 70-85 years with acute or convalescent COVID-19. V gene TRBV7-9 combines with J gene TRBJ2-5; D might be TRBD1 (5 bases). In DNA form, the CDR3 reads TGTGCCAGCAGCTTGAGAACAGGCGGTTTTCAAGAGACCCAGTACTTC. It codes for CASSLRTGGFQETQYF.